This section outlines one TCR beta chain sequence together with its context. This CDR3 is 16 amino acids long. The germline V gene encodes CDR1 ENHRY and CDR2 SYGVKD. J was trimmed by 7 bases and V by 6 bases; bases with no gene match: 15. These data are taken from a study of blood T cell repertoires in COVID-19. Profiling relied on immunoSEQ multiplex PCR, and the TCRdb table lists in-frame clones only, not all of them. Of 80,000 to 95,000 clones in the sample, approximately 84% were seen once. The sequence was collected from a man at least 80 years old with active or convalescent COVID-19. The sample comprised peripheral blood. The chain uses TRBV10-3 and TRBJ1-1; TRBD1 aligns across 9 bases. The CDR3 reads CAIRPDRGWGRNEAFF. CDR3 in DNA: TGTGCCATCAGACCGGACAGGGGATGGGGCAGGAATGAAGCTTTCTTT.